These 7 T cell receptor beta chains originate from one sample sequenced in a study of T cells in Graves' hyperthyroidism and ophthalmopathy (dated 2019 in TCRdb). Receptor amplification or capture employed multiplex PCR. The sequencer listed for this sample is Illumina HiSeq 2000. The TCR beta CDR3 regions were amplified from RNA transcripts. For the first round of RT-PCR on the TCR CDR3, the HTBI primer set was used together with the Qiagen OneStep RT-PCR kit. Starting from the raw public reads, TCRdb applied fastp trimming at Q25, assembled clones with MiXCR and retained in-frame beta chains. One record per CDR3 amino acid sequence lists the most common genes and DNA. The sample profile shows around 500,000 distinct CDR3 sequences; about 15% of them were found once. The biggest ten clones account for about a sixth of the sample. The sample comprised blood. All receptors come from a young woman with Graves' hyperthyroidism.

Details on this clonotype: This may stem from a read error, because a much larger clone lies one nucleotide away. CDR3 residues: CAWSLPDIYNERFF. The CDR3 nucleotides are TGTGCCTGGAGTCTCCCAGACATCTACAATGAGCGGTTCTTC. The gene calls are TRBV30 and TRBJ2-1; D unclear. The CDR3 consists of 14 residues. The V gene's germline CDR1 is GTSNPN and CDR2 SVGIG (reference sequence). Variable domain in full (rest from reference TRBV30 and TRBJ2-1): SQTIHQWPATLVQPVGSPLSLECTVEGTSNPNLYWYRQAAGRGLQLLFYSVGIGQISSEVPQNLSASRPQDRQFILSSKKLLLSDSGFYLCAWSLPDIYNERFFGPGTRLTVL.

The chain has TRBV5-1 and TRBJ1-5; possibly TRBD1 for D (5 bases). Trimming removed 2 bases from V and 2 bases from J, with 32 bases in between. Germline-derived CDR1 and CDR2 are SGHRS and YFSETQ. The length of the CDR3 is 22 residues. CDR3 region: CASSFVSGGPNTGGRRNQPQHF. CDR3 in DNA: TGCGCCAGCAGCTTCGTATCCGGGGGACCGAACACCGGGGGTAGGCGCAATCAGCCCCAGCATTTT.

This clonotype was picked up a small number of times. The chain carries TRBV19 and TRBJ1-5; weak D call: TRBD1 (6 bases). CDR1 and CDR2 (germline): LNHDA, SQIVND (reference sequence). Trimming took 5 bases from V and 2 from J, leaving 13 bases between them. There are 15 residues in the CDR3. DNA for the CDR3: TGTGCCAGTAGTGAACAGGGTATCGGCAATCAGCCCCAGCATTTT. Protein product: CASSEQGIGNQPQHF.

This clonotype was observed a handful of times. V is TRBV10-3 and J is TRBJ2-1; D remains ambiguous. Deletions cut 8 bases from V and 0 bases from J, with 8 bases between. The CDR3 runs to 13 residues. Germline V gene data show CDR1 as ENHRY and CDR2 as SYGVKD. The CDR3 bases are TGTGCCATCCTGAAGGACTCCTACAATGAGCAGTTCTTC. Protein: CAILKDSYNEQFF.

This clonotype was recorded at least ten times. The gene calls are TRBV24-1 and TRBJ2-3; 13 bases map to TRBD2. The CDR3 is made up of 17 amino acids. Germline CDR1 and CDR2: KGHDR and SFDVKD. V shed 4 bases and J 5 bases; nucleotides not matched to a gene: 8. CDR3 nucleotide sequence: TGTGCCACCAGTGACCCAGGACTAGCGGGAGAGTTAGATACGCAGTATTTT. The encoded protein is CATSDPGLAGELDTQYF.

Notes on this clonotype: A much larger clone is a single base away; this may be a read error. The chain links TRBV20-1 to TRBJ1-1, with D maybe TRBD1 (5 bases). Germline V gives CDR1 DFQATT, CDR2 SNEGSKA (reference sequence). The CDR3 is 15 residues long. CDR3 region: CSARSLPRAGTDAFF. In nucleotides, the CDR3 is TGCAGTGCTAGATCGTTACCCAGAGCGGGGACTGATGCTTTCTTT.

This clonotype was found many times. This sequence joins TRBV24-1 and TRBJ2-2, with TRBD1 identical over 7 bases. With V trimmed by 4 bases and J by 5 bases, 6 bases remained unmatched. The length of the CDR3 is 15 residues. The germline V gene has CDR1 KGHDR and CDR2 SFDVKD. CDR3 nucleotide sequence: TGTGCCACCAGTGAAGGGGGCCGAGCTACCGGGGAGCTGTTTTTT. Its translation is CATSEGGRATGELFF.